These 10 T cell receptor beta chains were sequenced from one sample in a study of regulatory T cells in long-lasting Graves disease. As for time point: newly diagnosed GD, antithyroid drugs for less than 3 months. Construction of the TCR library relied on RNA isolated from PBMCs. CDR3-region Arm-PCR and iRepertoire HTBI primers produced the TCR beta libraries. A single record per CDR3 protein comes from TCRdb applying MiXCR to the multiplex PCR reads. The repertoire has roughly 350,000 distinct CDR3 sequences, roughly 16% of them found once; the top ten carry 20%. The sample was also linked to a second study, of T cells in Graves' hyperthyroidism and ophthalmopathy.

The sample in question was peripheral blood mononuclear cells (PBMCs), obtained at new diagnosis, from a patient treated with antithyroid drugs. Source of these receptors: a woman younger than 35 with Graves disease.

This clonotype has at least ten counts. The genes are TRBV30 and TRBJ2-7; no definite D call. Germline CDR1 reads GTSNPN; CDR2 reads SVGIG (reference sequence). This CDR3 region has 12 residues. V lost 1 base, J lost 3 bases, and 7 bases lay in between. The CDR3 nucleotides read TGTGCCTGGAGTGGGGCAGGCTACGAGCAGTACTTC. Translation gives CAWSGAGYEQYF.

This clonotype was detected ten times or more. The chain combines TRBV30 with TRBJ1-5, with unresolved D. Trimming removed 3 bases from V and 7 bases from J, with 10 bases in between. Germline lookup yields CDR1 GTSNPN and CDR2 SVGIG (reference sequence). The CDR3 is 12 amino acids. DNA for the CDR3: TGTGCCTGGAGCAGAAACAGCCAGCCCCAGCATTTT. This encodes CAWSRNSQPQHF.

The V and J genes are TRBV20-1 and TRBJ1-5, with D unresolved. Germline values: CDR1 DFQATT, CDR2 SNEGSKA (reference sequence). The CDR3 loop spans 13 amino acids. Trimming took 1 base from V and 8 from J, leaving 12 bases between them. This CDR3 reads CSARARDGEPQHF. CDR3 bases: TGCAGTGCTAGAGCTAGAGACGGGGAGCCCCAGCATTTT.

This clonotype appeared many times. V and J are TRBV10-3 and TRBJ2-3; TRBD1 or TRBD2 may be the D gene (5 bases each). CDR3 length: 16 amino acids. The germline V gene encodes CDR1 ENHRY and CDR2 SYGVKD. With 4 bases removed from V and 6 bases from J, the gap between germline ends came to 20 bases. The CDR3, as DNA: TGTGCCATCAGTGGGGGGATTGGCCTGCGAAATGATACGCAGTATTTT. Its protein is CAISGGIGLRNDTQYF.

The table lists this clonotype with many counts. The chain links TRBV7-6 to TRBJ2-2, with TRBD2 identical over 11 bases. The CDR3 has 18 amino acids. The germline gives CDR1 SGHVS, CDR2 FNYEAQ. J gave up 2 bases and V 4 bases, and 9 bases lay outside the gene matches. Written as DNA, the CDR3 is TGTGCCAGCAGCTCCCCAGGGGGACTAGCGGAAAACACCGGGGAGCTGTTTTTT. Its translation is CASSSPGGLAENTGELFF.

This clonotype was detected ten times or more. J is TRBJ2-1 and V is TRBV28; D ambiguous. The V gene lost 10 bases and the J gene lost 0 bases, with 10 bases spanning the gap. The CDR3 is 13 residues long. The V gene's germline CDR1 is MDHEN and CDR2 SYDVKM. DNA of the CDR3: TGTGCCACCCGGAACCGCTCCTACAATGAGCAGTTCTTC. Its protein product is CATRNRSYNEQFF.

This chain uses TRBV3-1 with TRBJ1-3, with D unclear. This CDR3 spans 14 amino acids. Trimming pared 4 bases from V and 0 bases from J, leaving 7 bases between. Germline V gene lookup returns CDR1 LGHDT and CDR2 YNNKEL (reference sequence). The CDR3 DNA follows: TGTGCCAGCAGCCCGTCCGGCTCTGGAAACACCATATATTTT. Its protein is CASSPSGSGNTIYF.

The table lists this clonotype with many counts. The CDR3 protein is CASRPTVDQPQHF. The CDR3 nucleotides read TGTGCCAGCAGACCTACGGTTGATCAGCCCCAGCATTTT. The V and J genes are TRBV12-3 or TRBV12-4 and TRBJ1-5; no definite D call. Trimming removed 6 bases from V and 5 bases from J, with 11 bases in between. The CDR3 sequence is 13 residues long.

This clonotype was seen repeatedly, ten times or more. The chain employs TRBV28 and TRBJ2-7, with D perhaps TRBD1 or TRBD2 (5 bases each). The CDR3 runs to 16 residues. CDR1 is MDHEN, CDR2 SYDVKM, per germline. Trimming stripped 0 bases from V and 0 bases from J, with 12 bases between. The CDR3, as DNA: TGTGCCAGCAGTTTATGGACGGGGCAGAGCTCCTACGAGCAGTACTTC. It yields the protein CASSLWTGQSSYEQYF.

This clonotype was counted ten times or more. This sequence joins TRBV28 and TRBJ2-2, with TRBD2 matching 8 bases. There are 16 residues in the CDR3. CDR1 MDHEN and CDR2 SYDVKM come from the germline V gene. J gave up 1 base and V 6 bases, and 7 bases lay outside the gene matches. The CDR3 DNA sequence: TGTGCCAGCAGCTCATGGAGCGGGAGGAACACCGGGGAGCTGTTTTTT. Protein: CASSSWSGRNTGELFF.